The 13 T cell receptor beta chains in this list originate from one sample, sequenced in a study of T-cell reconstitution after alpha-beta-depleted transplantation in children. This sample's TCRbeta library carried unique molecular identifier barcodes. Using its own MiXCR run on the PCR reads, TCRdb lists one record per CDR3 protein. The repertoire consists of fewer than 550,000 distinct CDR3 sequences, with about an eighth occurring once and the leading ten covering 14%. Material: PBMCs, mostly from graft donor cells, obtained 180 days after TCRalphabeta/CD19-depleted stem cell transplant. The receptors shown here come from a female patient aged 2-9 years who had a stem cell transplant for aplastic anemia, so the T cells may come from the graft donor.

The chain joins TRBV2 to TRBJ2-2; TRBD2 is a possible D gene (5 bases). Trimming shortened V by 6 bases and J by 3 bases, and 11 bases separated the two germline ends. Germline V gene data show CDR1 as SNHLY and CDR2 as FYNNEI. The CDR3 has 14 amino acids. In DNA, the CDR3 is TGTGCCAGCAGGATGGACTCAGACACCGGGGAGCTGTTTTTT. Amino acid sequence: CASRMDSDTGELFF.

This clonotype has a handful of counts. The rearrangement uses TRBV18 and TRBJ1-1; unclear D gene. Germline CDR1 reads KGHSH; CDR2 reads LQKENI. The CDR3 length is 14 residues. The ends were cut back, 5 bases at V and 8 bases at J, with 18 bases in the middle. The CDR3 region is CASSSQFSGSEAFF. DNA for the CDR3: TGTGCCAGCTCATCGCAGTTTAGTGGATCCGAAGCTTTCTTT.

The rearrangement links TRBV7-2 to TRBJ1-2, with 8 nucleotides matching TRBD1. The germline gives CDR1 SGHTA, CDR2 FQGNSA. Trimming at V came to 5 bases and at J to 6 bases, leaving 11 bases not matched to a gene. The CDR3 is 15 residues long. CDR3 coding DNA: TGTGCCAGCAGCGGAGCGTGGGACAGGAGGGATGGCTACACCTTC. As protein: CASSGAWDRRDGYTF.

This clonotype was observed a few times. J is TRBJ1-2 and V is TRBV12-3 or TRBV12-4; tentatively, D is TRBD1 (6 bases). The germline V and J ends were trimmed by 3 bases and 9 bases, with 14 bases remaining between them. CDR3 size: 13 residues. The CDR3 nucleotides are TGTGCCAGCAGTTTCCAGGGGTCTGGGAGCTACACCTTC. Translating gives CASSFQGSGSYTF.

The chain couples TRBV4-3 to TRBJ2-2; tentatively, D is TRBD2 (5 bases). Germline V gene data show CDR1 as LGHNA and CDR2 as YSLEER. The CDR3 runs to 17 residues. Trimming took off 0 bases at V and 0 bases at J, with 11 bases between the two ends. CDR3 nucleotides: TGCGCCAGCAGCCAAGAACTATTCGGGGCGAACACCGGGGAGCTGTTTTTT. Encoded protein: CASSQELFGANTGELFF.

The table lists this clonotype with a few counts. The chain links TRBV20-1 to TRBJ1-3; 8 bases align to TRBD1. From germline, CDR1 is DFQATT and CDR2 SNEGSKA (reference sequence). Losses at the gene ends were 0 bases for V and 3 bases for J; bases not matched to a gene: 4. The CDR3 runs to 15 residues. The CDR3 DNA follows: TGCAGTGCTAGAGAACCGACAGGGGATGGAAACACCATATATTTT. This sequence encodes CSAREPTGDGNTIYF.

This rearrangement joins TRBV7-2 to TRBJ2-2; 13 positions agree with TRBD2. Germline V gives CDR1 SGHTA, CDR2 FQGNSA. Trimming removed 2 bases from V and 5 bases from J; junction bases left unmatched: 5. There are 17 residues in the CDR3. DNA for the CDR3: TGTGCCAGCAGCTTAAGGACTAGCGGGAGTATTACCGGGGAGCTGTTTTTT. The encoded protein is CASSLRTSGSITGELFF.

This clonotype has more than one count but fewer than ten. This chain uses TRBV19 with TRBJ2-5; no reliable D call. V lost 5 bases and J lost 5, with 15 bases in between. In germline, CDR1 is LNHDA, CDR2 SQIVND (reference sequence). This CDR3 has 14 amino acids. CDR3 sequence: CASSARGVPETQYF. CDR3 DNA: TGTGCCAGTAGTGCCCGTGGAGTGCCTGAGACCCAGTACTTC.

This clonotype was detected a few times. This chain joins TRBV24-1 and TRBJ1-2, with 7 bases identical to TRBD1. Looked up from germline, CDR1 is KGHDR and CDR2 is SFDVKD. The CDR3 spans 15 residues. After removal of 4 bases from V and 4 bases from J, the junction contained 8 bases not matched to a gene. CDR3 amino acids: CATSDPGTGAYGYTF. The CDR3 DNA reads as TGTGCCACCAGTGACCCGGGTACAGGGGCCTATGGCTACACCTTC.

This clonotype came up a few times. The CDR3 here is CSAREPLREGWNEQFF. The CDR3 DNA follows: TGCAGTGCTAGAGAACCGCTGCGGGAGGGGTGGAATGAGCAGTTCTTC. The chain couples TRBV20-1 to TRBJ2-1; 9 bases fit TRBD2. V lost 0 bases to trimming and J lost 7 bases; unmatched junction nucleotides: 10. Germline loops: CDR1 DFQATT, CDR2 SNEGSKA (reference sequence). The CDR3 runs to 16 residues.

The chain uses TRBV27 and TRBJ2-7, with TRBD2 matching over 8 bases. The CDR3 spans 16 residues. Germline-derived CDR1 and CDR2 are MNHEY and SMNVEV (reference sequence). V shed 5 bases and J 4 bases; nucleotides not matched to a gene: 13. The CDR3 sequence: CASSHTLTGGRYEQYF. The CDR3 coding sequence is TGTGCCAGCAGTCATACCTTGACTGGCGGGAGGTACGAGCAGTACTTC.

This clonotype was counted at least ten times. The CDR3 DNA follows: TGCAGTGCTCCCCTCCTCCATTGGGGCGGGGATGAGCAGTTCTTC. Translation gives CSAPLLHWGGDEQFF. V gene TRBV20-1 combines with J gene TRBJ2-1, with D perhaps matching TRBD2 (6 bases). V dropped 5 bases and J dropped 8 bases, with 22 bases sitting between them. This CDR3 region has 15 residues. Germline lookup yields CDR1 DFQATT and CDR2 SNEGSKA (reference sequence).

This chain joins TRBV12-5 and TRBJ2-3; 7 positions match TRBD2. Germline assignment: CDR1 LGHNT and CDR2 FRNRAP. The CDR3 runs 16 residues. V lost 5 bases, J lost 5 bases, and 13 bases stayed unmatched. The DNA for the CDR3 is TGTGCTAGTGGTCCAGGCGTTAGCGGGTATGGAGATACGCAGTATTTT. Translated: CASGPGVSGYGDTQYF.